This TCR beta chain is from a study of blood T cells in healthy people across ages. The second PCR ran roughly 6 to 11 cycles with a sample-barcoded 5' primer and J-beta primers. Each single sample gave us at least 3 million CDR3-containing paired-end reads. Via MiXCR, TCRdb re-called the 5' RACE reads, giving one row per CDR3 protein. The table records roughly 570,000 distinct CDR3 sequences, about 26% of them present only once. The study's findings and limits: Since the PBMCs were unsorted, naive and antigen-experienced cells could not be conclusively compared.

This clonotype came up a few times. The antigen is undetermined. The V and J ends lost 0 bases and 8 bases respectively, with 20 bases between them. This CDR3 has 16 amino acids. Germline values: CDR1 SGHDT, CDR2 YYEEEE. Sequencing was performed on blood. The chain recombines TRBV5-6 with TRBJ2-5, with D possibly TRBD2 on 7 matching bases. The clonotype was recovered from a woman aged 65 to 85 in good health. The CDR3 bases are TGTGCCAGCAGCTTGGGAGGGGCGGGGGCAGGCGGAACCCAGTACTTC. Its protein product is CASSLGGAGAGGTQYF.